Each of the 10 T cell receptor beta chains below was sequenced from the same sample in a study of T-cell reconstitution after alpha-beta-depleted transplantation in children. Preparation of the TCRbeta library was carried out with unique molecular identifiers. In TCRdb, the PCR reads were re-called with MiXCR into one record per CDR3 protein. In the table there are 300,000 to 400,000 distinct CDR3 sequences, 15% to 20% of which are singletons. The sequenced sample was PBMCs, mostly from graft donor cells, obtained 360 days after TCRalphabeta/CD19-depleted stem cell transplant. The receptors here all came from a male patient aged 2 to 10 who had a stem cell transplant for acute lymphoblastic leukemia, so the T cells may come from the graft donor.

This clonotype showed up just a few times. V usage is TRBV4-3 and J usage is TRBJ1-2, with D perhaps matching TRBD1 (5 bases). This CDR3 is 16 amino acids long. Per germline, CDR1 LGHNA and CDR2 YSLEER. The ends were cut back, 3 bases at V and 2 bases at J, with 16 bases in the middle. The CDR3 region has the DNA TGCGCCAGCAGCCAGGTCCAGGGTTGGGGGAACTATGGCTACACCTTC. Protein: CASSQVQGWGNYGYTF.

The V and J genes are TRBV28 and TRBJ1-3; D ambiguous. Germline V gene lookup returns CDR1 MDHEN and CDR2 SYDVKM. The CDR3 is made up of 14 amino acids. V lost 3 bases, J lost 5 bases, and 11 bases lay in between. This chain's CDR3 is CASSLTRSRNTIYF. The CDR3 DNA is TGTGCCAGCAGTTTGACTAGGTCAAGAAACACCATATATTTT.

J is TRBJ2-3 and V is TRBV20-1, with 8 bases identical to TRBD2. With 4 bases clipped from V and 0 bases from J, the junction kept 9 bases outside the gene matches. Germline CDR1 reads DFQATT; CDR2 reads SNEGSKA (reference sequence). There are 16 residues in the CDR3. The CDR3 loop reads CSATTLTSESTDTQYF. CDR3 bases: TGCAGTGCTACCACCTTGACTAGCGAGAGCACAGATACGCAGTATTTT.

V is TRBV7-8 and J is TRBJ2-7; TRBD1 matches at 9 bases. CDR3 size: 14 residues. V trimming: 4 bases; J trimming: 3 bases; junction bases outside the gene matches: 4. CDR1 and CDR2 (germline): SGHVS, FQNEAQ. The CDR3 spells CASSSRTGDYEQYF. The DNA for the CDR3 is TGTGCCAGCAGCTCCCGGACAGGGGACTACGAGCAGTACTTC.

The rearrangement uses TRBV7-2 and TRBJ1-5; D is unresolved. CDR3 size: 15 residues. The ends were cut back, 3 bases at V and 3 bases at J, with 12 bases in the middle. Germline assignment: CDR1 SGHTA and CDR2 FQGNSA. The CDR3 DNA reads TGTGCCAGCAGCTTCACAGCGGACCCCAATCAGCCCCAGCATTTT. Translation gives CASSFTADPNQPQHF.

The CDR3 bases are TGCGCCAGCAGCTTGTCACAGAGCTCTGGGGCCAACGTCCTGACTTTC. This gives the protein CASSLSQSSGANVLTF. The gene calls are TRBV5-1 and TRBJ2-6, with D hard to call. Germline CDR1 SGHRS, CDR2 YFSETQ. The CDR3 is 16 amino acids. V lost 1 base, J lost 0 bases, and 8 bases lay in between. Filled out from reference TRBV5-1 and TRBJ2-6, the complete variable domain reads KAGVTQTPRYLIKTRGQQVTLSCSPISGHRSVSWYQQTPGQGLQFLFEYFSETQRNKGNFPGRFSGRQFSNSRSEMNVSTLELGDSALYLCASSLSQSSGANVLTFGAGSRLTVL.

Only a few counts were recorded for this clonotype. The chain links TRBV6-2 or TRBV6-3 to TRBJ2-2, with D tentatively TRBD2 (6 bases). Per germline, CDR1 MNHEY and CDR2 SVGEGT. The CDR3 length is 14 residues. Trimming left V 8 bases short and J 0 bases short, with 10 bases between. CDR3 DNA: TGTGCCAGCCGGGAGCTTGCGAACACCGGGGAGCTGTTTTTT. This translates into CASRELANTGELFF.

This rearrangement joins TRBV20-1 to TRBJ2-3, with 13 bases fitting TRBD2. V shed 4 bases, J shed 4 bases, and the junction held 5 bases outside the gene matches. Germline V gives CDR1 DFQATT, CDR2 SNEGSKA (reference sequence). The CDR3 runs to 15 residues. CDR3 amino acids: CSAMGLAGWADTQYF. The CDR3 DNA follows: TGCAGTGCTATGGGACTAGCGGGATGGGCAGATACGCAGTATTTT.

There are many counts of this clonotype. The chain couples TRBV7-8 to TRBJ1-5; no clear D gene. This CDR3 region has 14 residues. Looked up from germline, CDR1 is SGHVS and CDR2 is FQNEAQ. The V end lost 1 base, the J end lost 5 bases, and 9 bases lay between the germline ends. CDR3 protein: CASSLDRRDQPQHF. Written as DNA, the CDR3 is TGTGCCAGCAGCTTAGATCGGCGGGATCAGCCCCAGCATTTT.

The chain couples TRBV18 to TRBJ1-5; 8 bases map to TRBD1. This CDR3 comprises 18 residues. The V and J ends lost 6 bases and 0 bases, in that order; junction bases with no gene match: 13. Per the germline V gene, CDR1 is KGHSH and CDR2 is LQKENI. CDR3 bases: TGTGCCAGCTCGTCGACAGGGGTAAGGGACTATAGCAATCAGCCCCAGCATTTT. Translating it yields CASSSTGVRDYSNQPQHF.